Included here is one T cell receptor beta chain sequence, with context. What it binds is unknown. The method was immunoSEQ multiplex PCR; TCRdb's version includes in-frame clones alone and lacks a portion of them. The profile shows around 140,000 clones, more than 85% of them singletons. The data stem from a study of OX40 agonist ivuxolimab in advanced cancers. Study-wide results and caveats: At 0.1 to 3.0 mg/kg and by week 6, clonal expansion occurred in CD4+ and CD8+ blood T cells.

Looked up from germline, CDR1 is MNHEY and CDR2 is SVGAGI. This CDR3 comprises 15 residues. The source was CD4+ or CD8+ T cells sorted from blood, collected in a trial of the OX40 agonist ivuxolimab. The receptor comes from an adult with an advanced solid tumor such as melanoma, head and neck, liver or kidney cancer. The gene calls are TRBV6-5 and TRBJ2-5; TRBD1 agrees at 7 bases. The end of the DNA fits TRBJ2-7 better, so the J call may be wrong. This chain's CDR3 is CASSYSGTASYEQYF. In nucleotides, the CDR3 is TGTGCCAGCAGTTACTCGGGGACAGCCTCCTACGAGCAGTACTTC.